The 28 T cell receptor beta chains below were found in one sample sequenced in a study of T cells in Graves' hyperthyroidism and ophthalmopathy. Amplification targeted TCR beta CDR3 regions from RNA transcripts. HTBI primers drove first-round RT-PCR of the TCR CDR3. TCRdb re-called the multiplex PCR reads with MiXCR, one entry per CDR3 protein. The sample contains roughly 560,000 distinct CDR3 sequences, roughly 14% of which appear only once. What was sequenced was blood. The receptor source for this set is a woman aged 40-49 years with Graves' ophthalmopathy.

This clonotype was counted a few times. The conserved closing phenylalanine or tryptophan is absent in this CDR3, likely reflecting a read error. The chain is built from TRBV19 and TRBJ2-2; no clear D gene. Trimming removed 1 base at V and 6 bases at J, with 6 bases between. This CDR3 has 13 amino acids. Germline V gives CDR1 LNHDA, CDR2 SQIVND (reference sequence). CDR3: CASSIGTSGELFL. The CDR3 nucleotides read TGTGCCAGTAGTATAGGGACCTCCGGGGAGCTGTTTCTT.

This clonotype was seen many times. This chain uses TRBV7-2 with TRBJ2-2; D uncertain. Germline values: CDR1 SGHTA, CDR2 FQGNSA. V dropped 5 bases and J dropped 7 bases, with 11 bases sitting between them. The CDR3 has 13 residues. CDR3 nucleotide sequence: TGTGCCAGCAGCGCCCAGTTACACGGGGAGCTGTTTTTT. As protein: CASSAQLHGELFF.

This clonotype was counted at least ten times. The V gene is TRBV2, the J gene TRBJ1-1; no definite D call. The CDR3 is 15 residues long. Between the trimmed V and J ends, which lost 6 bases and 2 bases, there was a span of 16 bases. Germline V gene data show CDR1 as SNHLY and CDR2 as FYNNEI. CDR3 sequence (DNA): TGTGCCAGCAGCCAGGACCCCGTGCAAAACACTGAAGCTTTCTTT. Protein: CASSQDPVQNTEAFF.

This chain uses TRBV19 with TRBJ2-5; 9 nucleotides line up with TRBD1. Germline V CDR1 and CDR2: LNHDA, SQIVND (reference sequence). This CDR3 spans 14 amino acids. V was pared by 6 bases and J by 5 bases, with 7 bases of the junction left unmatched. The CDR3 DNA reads TGTGCCAGTAGGAGCGACAGGGGGTACGAGACCCAGTACTTC. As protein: CASRSDRGYETQYF.

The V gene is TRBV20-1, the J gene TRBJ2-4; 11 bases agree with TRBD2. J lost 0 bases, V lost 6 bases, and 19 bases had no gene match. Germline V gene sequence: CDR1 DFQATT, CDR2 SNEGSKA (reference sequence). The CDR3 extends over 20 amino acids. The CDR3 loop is CSAFGGTSGRPDVAKNIQYF. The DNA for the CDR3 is TGCAGTGCCTTCGGGGGGACTAGCGGCAGACCCGATGTAGCCAAAAACATTCAGTACTTC.

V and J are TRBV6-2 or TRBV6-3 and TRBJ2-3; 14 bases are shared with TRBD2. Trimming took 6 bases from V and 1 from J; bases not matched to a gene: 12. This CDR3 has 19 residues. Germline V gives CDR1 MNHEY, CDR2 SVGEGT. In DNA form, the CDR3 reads TGTGCCAGCAGATGCGCCGGGACTAGCGGGAGAACTTGCACAGATACGCAGTATTTT. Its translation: CASRCAGTSGRTCTDTQYF.

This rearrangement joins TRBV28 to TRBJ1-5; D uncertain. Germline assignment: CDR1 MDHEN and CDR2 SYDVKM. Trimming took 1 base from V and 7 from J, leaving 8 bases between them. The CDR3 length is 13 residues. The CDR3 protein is CASSLLGPQPQHF. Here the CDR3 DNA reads TGTGCCAGCAGTTTATTGGGCCCCCAGCCCCAGCATTTT.

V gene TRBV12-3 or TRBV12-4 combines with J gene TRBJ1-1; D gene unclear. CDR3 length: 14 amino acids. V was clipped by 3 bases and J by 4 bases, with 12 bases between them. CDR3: CASSLVGMGTEAFF. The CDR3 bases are TGTGCCAGCAGTTTGGTAGGGATGGGCACTGAAGCTTTCTTT.

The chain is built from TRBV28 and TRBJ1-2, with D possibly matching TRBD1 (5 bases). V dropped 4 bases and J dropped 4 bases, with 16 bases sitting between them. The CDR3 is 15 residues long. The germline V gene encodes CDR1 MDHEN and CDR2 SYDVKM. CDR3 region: CASSSSGGILYGYTF. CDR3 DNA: TGTGCCAGCAGTTCGTCGGGGGGGATTCTCTATGGCTACACCTTC.

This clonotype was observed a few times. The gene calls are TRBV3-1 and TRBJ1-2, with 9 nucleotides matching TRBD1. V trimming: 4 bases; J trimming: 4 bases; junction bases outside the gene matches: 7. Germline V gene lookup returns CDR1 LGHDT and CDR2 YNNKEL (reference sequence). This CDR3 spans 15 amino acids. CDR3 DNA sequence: TGTGCCAGCAGCCCCTTGGGACAGGGTGCCTATGGCTACACCTTC. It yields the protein CASSPLGQGAYGYTF. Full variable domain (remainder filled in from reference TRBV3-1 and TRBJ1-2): DTAVSQTPKYLVTQMGNDKSIKCEQNLGHDTMYWYKQDSKKFLKIMFSYNNKELIINETVPNRFSPKSPDKAHLNLHINSLELGDSAVYFCASSPLGQGAYGYTFGSGTRLTVV.

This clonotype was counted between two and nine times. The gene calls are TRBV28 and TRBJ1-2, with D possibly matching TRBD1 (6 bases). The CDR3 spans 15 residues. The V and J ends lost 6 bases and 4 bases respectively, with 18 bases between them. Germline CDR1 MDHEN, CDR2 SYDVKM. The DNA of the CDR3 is TGTGCCAGCAGAGCGGAGAGGGGGGGCGTCTATGGCTACACCTTC. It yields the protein CASRAERGGVYGYTF.

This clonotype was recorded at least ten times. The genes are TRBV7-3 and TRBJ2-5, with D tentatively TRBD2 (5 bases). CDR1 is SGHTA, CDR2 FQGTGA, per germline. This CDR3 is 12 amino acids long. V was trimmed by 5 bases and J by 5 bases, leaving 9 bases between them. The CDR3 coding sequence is TGTGCCAGCAGCGATTCGGGGGAGACCCAGTACTTC. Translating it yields CASSDSGETQYF.

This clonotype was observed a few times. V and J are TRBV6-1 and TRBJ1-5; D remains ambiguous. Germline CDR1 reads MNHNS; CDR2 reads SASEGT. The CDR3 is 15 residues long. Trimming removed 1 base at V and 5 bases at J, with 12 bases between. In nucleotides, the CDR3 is TGTGCCAGCAGTGAAGTGGGTTTGGATGATCAGCCCCAGCATTTT. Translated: CASSEVGLDDQPQHF.

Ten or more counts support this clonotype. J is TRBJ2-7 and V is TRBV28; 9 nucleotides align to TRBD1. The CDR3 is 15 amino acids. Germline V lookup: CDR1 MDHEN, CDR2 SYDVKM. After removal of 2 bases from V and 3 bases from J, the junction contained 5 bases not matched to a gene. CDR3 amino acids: CASSLMGDRVYEQYF. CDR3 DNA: TGTGCCAGCAGTTTAATGGGGGACAGGGTCTACGAGCAGTACTTC.

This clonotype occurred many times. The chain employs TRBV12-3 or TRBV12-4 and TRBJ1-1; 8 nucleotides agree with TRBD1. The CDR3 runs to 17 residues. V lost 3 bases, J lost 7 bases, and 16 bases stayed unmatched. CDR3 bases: TGTGCCAGCAGTTTCAACGGGGCTGGGACAGGCGATCGTGAAGCTTTCTTT. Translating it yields CASSFNGAGTGDREAFF.

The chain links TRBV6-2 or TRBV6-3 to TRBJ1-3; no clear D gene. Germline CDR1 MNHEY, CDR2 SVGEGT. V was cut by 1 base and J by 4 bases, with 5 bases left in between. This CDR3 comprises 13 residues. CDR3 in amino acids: CASSYLWGNTIYF. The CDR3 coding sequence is TGTGCCAGCAGTTACTTGTGGGGAAACACCATATATTTT.

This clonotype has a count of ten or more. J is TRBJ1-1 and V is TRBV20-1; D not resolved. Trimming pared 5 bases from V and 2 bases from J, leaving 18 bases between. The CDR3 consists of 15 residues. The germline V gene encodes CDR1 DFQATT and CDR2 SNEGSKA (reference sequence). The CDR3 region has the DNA TGCAGTGCTCTGAAGTCCCTGGACGGAAACACTGAAGCTTTCTTT. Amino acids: CSALKSLDGNTEAFF.

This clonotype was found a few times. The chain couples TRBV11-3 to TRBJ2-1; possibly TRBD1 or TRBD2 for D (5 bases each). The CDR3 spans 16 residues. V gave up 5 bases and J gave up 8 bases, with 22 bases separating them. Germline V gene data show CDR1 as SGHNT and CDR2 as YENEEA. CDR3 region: CASSDSGQGAGDEQFF. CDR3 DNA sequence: TGTGCCAGCAGCGATTCGGGGCAGGGAGCCGGAGATGAGCAGTTCTTC.

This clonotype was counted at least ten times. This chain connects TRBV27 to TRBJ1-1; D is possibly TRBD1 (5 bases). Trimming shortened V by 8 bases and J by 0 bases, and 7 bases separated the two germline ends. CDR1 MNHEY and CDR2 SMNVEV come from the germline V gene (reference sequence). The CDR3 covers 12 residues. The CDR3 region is CASLGVNTEAFF. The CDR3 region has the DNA TGTGCCAGCCTGGGGGTGAACACTGAAGCTTTCTTT.

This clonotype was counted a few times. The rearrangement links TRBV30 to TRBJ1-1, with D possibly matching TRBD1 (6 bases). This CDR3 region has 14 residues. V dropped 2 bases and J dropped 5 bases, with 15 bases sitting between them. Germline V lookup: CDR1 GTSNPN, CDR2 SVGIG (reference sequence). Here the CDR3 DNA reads TGTGCCTGGAGTCCCGGGGGCTTCGGAACTGAAGCTTTCTTT. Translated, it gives CAWSPGGFGTEAFF.

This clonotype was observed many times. The CDR3 region has the DNA TGTGCCAGCAGTCCCACCCTCATAGAAGAGCAGTACTTC. Protein product: CASSPTLIEEQYF. This sequence joins TRBV12-3 or TRBV12-4 and TRBJ2-7; D remains unclear. The V and J ends lost 5 bases and 7 bases respectively, with 15 bases between them. The CDR3 is made up of 13 amino acids.

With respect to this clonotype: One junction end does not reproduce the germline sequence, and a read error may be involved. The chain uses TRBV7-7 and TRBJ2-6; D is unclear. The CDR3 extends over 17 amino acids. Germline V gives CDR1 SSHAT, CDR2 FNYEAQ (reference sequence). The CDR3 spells CASSLEPVISGANVLTF. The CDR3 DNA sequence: TGTGCTAGCAGCTTGGAACCGGTAATCTCTGGGGCCAACGTCCTGACTTTC.

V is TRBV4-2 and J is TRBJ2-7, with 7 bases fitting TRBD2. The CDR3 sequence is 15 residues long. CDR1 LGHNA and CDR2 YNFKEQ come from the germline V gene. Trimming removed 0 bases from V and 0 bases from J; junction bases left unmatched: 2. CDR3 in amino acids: CASSQEWTSSYEQYF. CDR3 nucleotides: TGTGCCAGCAGCCAAGAGTGGACTAGCTCCTACGAGCAGTACTTC.

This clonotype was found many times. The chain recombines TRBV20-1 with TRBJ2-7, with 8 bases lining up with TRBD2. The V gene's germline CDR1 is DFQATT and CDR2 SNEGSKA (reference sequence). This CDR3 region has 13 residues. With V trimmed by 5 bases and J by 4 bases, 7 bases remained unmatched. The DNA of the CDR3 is TGCAGTGCTTTGTTAGCGGGAATGTACGAGCAGTACTTC. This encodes CSALLAGMYEQYF.

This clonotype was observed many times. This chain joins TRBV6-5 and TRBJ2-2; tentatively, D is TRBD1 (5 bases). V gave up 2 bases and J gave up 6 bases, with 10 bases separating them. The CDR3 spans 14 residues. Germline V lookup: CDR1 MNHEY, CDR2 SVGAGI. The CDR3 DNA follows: TGTGCCAGCAGTTACGGGGCAGTGCCCGGGGAGCTGTTTTTT. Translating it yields CASSYGAVPGELFF.

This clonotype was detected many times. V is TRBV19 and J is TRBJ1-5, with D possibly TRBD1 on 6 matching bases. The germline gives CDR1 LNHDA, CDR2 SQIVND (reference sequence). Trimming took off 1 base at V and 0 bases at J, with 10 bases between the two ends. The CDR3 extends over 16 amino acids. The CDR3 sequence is CASSIGGPNSNQPQHF. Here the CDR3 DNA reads TGTGCCAGTAGTATAGGGGGGCCCAATAGCAATCAGCCCCAGCATTTT.

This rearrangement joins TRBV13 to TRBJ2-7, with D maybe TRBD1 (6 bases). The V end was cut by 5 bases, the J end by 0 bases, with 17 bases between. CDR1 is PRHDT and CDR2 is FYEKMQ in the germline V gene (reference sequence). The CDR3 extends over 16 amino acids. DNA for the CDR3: TGTGCCAGCAGCGGACCGGGACAAAGAGTCTCCTACGAGCAGTACTTC. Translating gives CASSGPGQRVSYEQYF.

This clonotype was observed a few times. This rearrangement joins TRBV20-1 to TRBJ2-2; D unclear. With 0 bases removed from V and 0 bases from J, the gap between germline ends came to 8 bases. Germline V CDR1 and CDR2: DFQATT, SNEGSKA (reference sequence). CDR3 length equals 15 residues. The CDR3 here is CSARDALANTGELFF. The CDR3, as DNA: TGCAGTGCTAGAGATGCCCTAGCGAACACCGGGGAGCTGTTTTTT.